This TCR beta chain was sequenced during a study of technical replicates of blood from a few donors (dated by TCRdb to 2015 to 2018). Points on this clone: There is no known antigen for this receptor. Nothing much larger sits one base from this clone, and base qualities are not available.

Library preparation employed the immunoSEQ multiplex PCR assay. Not all clones reach the TCRdb copy of this immuneACCESS table, which keeps in-frame sequences only. Checked studies attribute under half of the gap to unresolved V genes and leave the rest unexplained. The sample contains more than 65,000 clones, 85% to 95% of them found a single time. The top ten constitute 0.25% of the sample. This TCR came from a human donor in good health. The sequenced sample consisted of T cells isolated from PBMCs.

CDR3 protein: CAVRDRSHNYGYTF. The bases read TGTGCCGTCCGGGACAGGAGCCATAACTATGGCTACACCTTC. The rearranged chain carries TRBV2 and TRBJ1-2, with 8 bases matching TRBD1. The CDR3 has 14 amino acids, counting the end cysteine and phenylalanine. Left in the record is the CDR3 DNA by itself, 42 bases read in frame from the first base. Here V drops 11 bases and J drops 1 base, and the junction holds 9 bases not matched to any gene. According to the germline V gene, CDR1 reads SNHLY and CDR2 reads FYNNEI.